This T cell receptor (beta chain) was captured by sequencing in a study of regulatory T cells in long-lasting Graves disease (dated by TCRdb to the early 2020s). Study-level background: In the newly diagnosed Graves' disease group, patients had been taking antithyroid drugs for less than 3 months. Peripheral blood TCR sequencing and RNA sequencing compared persistent Graves' disease patients with newly diagnosed Graves' disease patients. The study was registered as a clinical trial and conducted in China. A total of roughly 35 samples underwent TCR sequencing: about 13 from persistent and approximately 20 from newly diagnosed Graves' disease patients. The study at large found these results: Preferential use of TRBV28, TRBJ1-2 and TRBJ2-5 was observed in persistent disease, whereas TRBV20-1 and TRBJ2-1 were favored in newly diagnosed disease. Peripheral blood alone was examined, since thyroid tissue, which constituted the primary lesion, could not be accessed. Only the TCR beta chain was sequenced and analyzed. Compared with newly diagnosed patients, patients with persistent Graves' disease had lower TCR Shannon entropy and fewer highly expanded clones, which suggests clonal expansion. A larger number of public clonotypes was shared among persistent patients (around 2,500) than among newly diagnosed patients (roughly 980). The small sample size was acknowledged by the authors as a limitation that may reduce accuracy.

CDR1 and CDR2 are drawn from the germline V gene (reference sequence): DFQATT, SNEGSKA. Counted from cysteine to phenylalanine, this CDR3 has 11 amino acids. Kept here is only the CDR3 DNA, which spans 33 bases and is read in frame from base 1. V loses 1 base, J loses 7 bases, and the germline ends lie 7 bases apart. The time point tag for this specimen amounts to: newly diagnosed GD, antithyroid drugs for less than 3 months. RNA was extracted from PBMCs in TRIzol for both TCR sequencing and RNA sequencing. The diagnosis of Graves' disease was made according to American Thyroid Association guidelines. Patients for the study were recruited at an endocrinology department in Xi'an, China. Each patient gave around 9 milliliters of peripheral blood, collected in an EDTA anticoagulant tube. Ficoll Paque Plus density gradient separation was used to isolate PBMCs, and no further T cell sorting was done. RNA quality was checked with an Agilent 2100 Bioanalyzer and agarose gel, and concentration with a NanoDrop 2000.

Library preparation employed multiplex PCR. Sequencing instrument: Illumina HiSeq 4000. CDR3 regions were amplified by Arm-PCR with iRepertoire HTBI primers to construct TCR beta libraries. Before sequencing, the PCR products went through gel purification. The authors processed their data as follows. A total of 62 TRBV and 14 TRBJ segments were identified across samples and were used for gene usage analysis of CDR3 amino acid clonotypes. COPE and FqMerger were used to merge filtered high-quality paired reads into contigs. BLAST was used to align contigs to IMGT TRBV, TRBD and TRBJ reference genes, with CDR3 defined following IMGT. Highly expanded clones were defined as clonotypes with a frequency above 0.1%. Shannon entropy served as the measure of repertoire diversity, while the Gini coefficient captured V-J evenness. A clonotype found in more than one individual was treated as public. Through fastp at Q25 and MiXCR, TCRdb rebuilt clones from the public reads, retaining in-frame beta chains. Identical CDR3 proteins give one entry, which carries the most common genes and DNA. These V and J calls rely on TCRdb rather than the paper's analysis. The sample includes roughly 520,000 distinct CDR3 sequences, with around 11% observed a single time. 8% to 10% of the sample is taken by the ten largest.

This clonotype has a handful of counts. No cognate antigen has been identified for it. Base qualities were left out, and no much larger clone turns up one base away. The data also belong to a second study, concerning T cells in Graves' hyperthyroidism and ophthalmopathy. Drawing on the second study: Stable Graves' hyperthyroidism was defined as the absence of progression to ophthalmopathy over 18 months of follow-up. The hyperthyroidism patients were between 18 and 65 years old and newly diagnosed, with a disease duration of less than 2 months. Any patient with an uncontrolled infection, another autoimmune disease, pregnancy or lactation was excluded. Diagnoses were established on the basis of clinical symptoms, serum thyroxine and TRAb, thyroid ultrasound, and orbital computed tomography. The TCR CDR3 was subjected to a first round of RT-PCR using the HTBI primer set and the Qiagen OneStep RT-PCR kit. Most expanded thyroid clonotypes (frequency above 0.001) were also detected in blood, suggesting blood repertoires may reflect thyroid immune responses. A model built on a 13 V-J signature distinguished ophthalmopathy from stable hyperthyroidism, reaching around 87% sensitivity and under 84% specificity in cross-validation and 80%/75% in testing. In validation, the model predicted progression to ophthalmopathy a median of approximately 6.6 months before onset, with over 60% sensitivity and around 76% specificity. To identify distinguishing TCR V-J signatures, a discovery cohort of around 100 patients was used, comprising 43 with Graves' ophthalmopathy and around 57 with stable Graves' hyperthyroidism. Whether ophthalmopathy could be predicted prospectively was tested in an independent validation cohort made up of about 18 hyperthyroidism patients plus 17 patients who later progressed to ophthalmopathy. The 75 to 100 discovery patients were divided at random into training and test sets in a 7:3 ratio. The study also compared thyroid tissue and blood T-cell repertoires from five or six Graves' hyperthyroidism patients. After blood sampling, hyperthyroidism patients were treated with methimazole at a starting dose of 30 mg daily, and ophthalmopathy patients were treated with high-dose intravenous methylprednisolone. The libraries were constructed in a second round of multiplex PCR and then size-selected and purified. Sequencing of the libraries was done on an Illumina HiSeq2000 using paired-end 100 bp reads. SOAPnuke was used to process the raw data, throwing out any read that contained adapters or uncalled bases, had a mean Phred below 15, or lacked an exact constant-primer or identifier match. COPE v1.2.5 was used to merge high-quality paired reads, and clonotypes were defined as unique nucleotide sequences. MiTCR v1.1 was used to align clonotypes to the IMGT TRBV, TRBD and TRBJ reference segments. Only V-J combinations with frequency above 0.0001, covering approximately 99% of repertoires, were analysed. A TCS score was defined as the ratio between F50 (clonal expansion) and ExV (chaos), using BLOSUM62-based TCRdist between CDR3 peptides within each V-J. Welch's t-statistics and random forest reduced approximately 520 V-J features to 10 to 15, which were used in a naive Bayes classifier (R e1071). Sample size was not statistically predetermined, and blinding of investigators to group allocation was not performed. The paper reports TCR Vbeta CDR3 sequencing of more than 120 peripheral blood samples: 43 ophthalmopathy, over 70 hyperthyroidism and some 17 progressor patients.

Recombination joined TRBV20-1 with TRBJ1-2; TRBD1 is a possible D gene, resting on 5 matching bases. The TCR comes from a woman aged 25 to 45 with Graves disease. Donor details come from another sample of the same person, matched by shared clones. Sequencing used peripheral blood mononuclear cells (PBMCs), obtained at new diagnosis, from a patient treated with antithyroid drugs. The CDR3 protein sequence reads: CSARAGVGYTF. The DNA sequence follows: TGCAGTGCTAGAGCGGGGGTTGGCTACACCTTC.